This T cell receptor (beta chain) was recovered during a study of CD8 T cells in Susac syndrome. Across the study: Blood was drawn from patients with Susac syndrome. At that point, they were therapy-naive, on corticosteroids, or on intravenous immunoglobulin alone.

This CDR3 has 19 residues. Germline loops: CDR1 SEHNR, CDR2 FQNEAQ (reference sequence). V lost 5 bases and J lost 4; bases outside the gene matches: 14. The authors reverse transcribed roughly 0.5 to 1 ug RNA with random hexamers. Amplification of TCR beta CDR3 used immunoSEQ multiplex PCR across 54 Vbeta and 13 Jbeta. TCRdb re-analysed the immunoSEQ multiplex PCR reads in MiXCR, keeping a single row per CDR3 protein. The data contain around 200,000 distinct CDR3 sequences, around 94% of them singletons. Negative isolation was used for CD8+ and CD4+ T cells and FACS enrichment for TEMRA cells. This receptor was identified in a human donor with Susac syndrome. Sequenced input: CD4+ T cells from PBMCs. The J gene is TRBJ2-1, the V gene TRBV7-9, with TRBD2 matching over 13 bases. This CDR3 reads CASSPKKGTSGALYNEQFF. CDR3 in DNA: TGTGCCAGCAGCCCGAAAAAGGGGACTAGCGGGGCCCTTTACAATGAGCAGTTCTTC. Using reference TRBV7-9 and TRBJ2-1 for the parts outside the CDR3, the full variable domain is DTGVSQNPRHKITKRGQNVTFRCDPISEHNRLYWYRQTLGQGPEFLTYFQNEAQLEKSRLLSDRFSAERPKGSFSTLEIQRTEQGDSAMYLCASSPKKGTSGALYNEQFFGPGTRLTVL.